A selection of T cell receptor beta chains follows, all from one sample in a study of vaccination and CD4 T cells after COVID-19. No antigen is known for these receptors. From the PCR reads, TCRdb called clonotypes with MiXCR, one entry per CDR3 protein. The sample consists of some 13,000 distinct CDR3 sequences, around 70% of them appearing once. Sequencing used CD4+ T cells from blood, cultured in vitro. These TCRs come from a human donor who had recovered from COVID-19. CDR3s include the opening cysteine and the closing phenylalanine or tryptophan. Each record gives: CDR3 DNA, CDR3 protein, clone size, J gene, V gene, D gene. The D gene is left open where the match is weak. Clone size is shown for a subset of rows, as once, few, many or a class of expanded clone.

CDR3nt: TGTGCCAGCACCCCTACAGGGGGCTACACCTTC
CDR3aa: CASTPTGGYTF
abundance: few
j_gene: TRBJ1-2
v_gene: TRBV2
d_gene: .

CDR3nt: TGCAGTGCCGGCAATCAGCCCCAGCATTTT
CDR3aa: CSAGNQPQHF
abundance: .
j_gene: TRBJ1-5
v_gene: TRBV20-1
d_gene: .

CDR3nt: TGTGCCAGCAGCTCCGTGCGGGGGAGGGACACATACGAGCAGTACTTC
CDR3aa: CASSSVRGRDTYEQYF
abundance: .
j_gene: TRBJ2-7
v_gene: TRBV11-2
d_gene: .

CDR3nt: TGTGCCTGGACGCGCGCTCGGGAGACCCAGTACTTC
CDR3aa: CAWTRARETQYF
abundance: .
j_gene: TRBJ2-5
v_gene: TRBV30
d_gene: .

CDR3nt: TGTGCCATCAGTGAGTTGGGAAACACCATATATTTT
CDR3aa: CAISELGNTIYF
abundance: .
j_gene: TRBJ1-3
v_gene: TRBV10-3
d_gene: .

CDR3nt: TGTGCCAGCAGTACAGGGTCGTTCTCTGGAAACACCATATATTTT
CDR3aa: CASSTGSFSGNTIYF
abundance: once
j_gene: TRBJ1-3
v_gene: TRBV28
d_gene: .

CDR3nt: TGTGCCAGCAGTCGGAACAGGGAACACAATCAGCCCCAGCATTTT
CDR3aa: CASSRNREHNQPQHF
abundance: .
j_gene: TRBJ1-5
v_gene: TRBV6-1
d_gene: .

CDR3nt: TGCGCCAGCAGCGTCGGACAGGGGGCTATTGGGTCACCCCTCCACTTT
CDR3aa: CASSVGQGAIGSPLHF
abundance: few
j_gene: TRBJ1-6
v_gene: TRBV4-3
d_gene: TRBD1

CDR3nt: TGTGCCAGCAGCTTCGGGACGGCCCGCTCTGGAAACACCATATATTTT
CDR3aa: CASSFGTARSGNTIYF
abundance: .
j_gene: TRBJ1-3
v_gene: TRBV7-2
d_gene: .

CDR3nt: TGTGCCAGCAGCCTGGACGGAGTTAATTCACCCCTCCACTTT
CDR3aa: CASSLDGVNSPLHF
abundance: .
j_gene: TRBJ1-6
v_gene: TRBV7-2
d_gene: .